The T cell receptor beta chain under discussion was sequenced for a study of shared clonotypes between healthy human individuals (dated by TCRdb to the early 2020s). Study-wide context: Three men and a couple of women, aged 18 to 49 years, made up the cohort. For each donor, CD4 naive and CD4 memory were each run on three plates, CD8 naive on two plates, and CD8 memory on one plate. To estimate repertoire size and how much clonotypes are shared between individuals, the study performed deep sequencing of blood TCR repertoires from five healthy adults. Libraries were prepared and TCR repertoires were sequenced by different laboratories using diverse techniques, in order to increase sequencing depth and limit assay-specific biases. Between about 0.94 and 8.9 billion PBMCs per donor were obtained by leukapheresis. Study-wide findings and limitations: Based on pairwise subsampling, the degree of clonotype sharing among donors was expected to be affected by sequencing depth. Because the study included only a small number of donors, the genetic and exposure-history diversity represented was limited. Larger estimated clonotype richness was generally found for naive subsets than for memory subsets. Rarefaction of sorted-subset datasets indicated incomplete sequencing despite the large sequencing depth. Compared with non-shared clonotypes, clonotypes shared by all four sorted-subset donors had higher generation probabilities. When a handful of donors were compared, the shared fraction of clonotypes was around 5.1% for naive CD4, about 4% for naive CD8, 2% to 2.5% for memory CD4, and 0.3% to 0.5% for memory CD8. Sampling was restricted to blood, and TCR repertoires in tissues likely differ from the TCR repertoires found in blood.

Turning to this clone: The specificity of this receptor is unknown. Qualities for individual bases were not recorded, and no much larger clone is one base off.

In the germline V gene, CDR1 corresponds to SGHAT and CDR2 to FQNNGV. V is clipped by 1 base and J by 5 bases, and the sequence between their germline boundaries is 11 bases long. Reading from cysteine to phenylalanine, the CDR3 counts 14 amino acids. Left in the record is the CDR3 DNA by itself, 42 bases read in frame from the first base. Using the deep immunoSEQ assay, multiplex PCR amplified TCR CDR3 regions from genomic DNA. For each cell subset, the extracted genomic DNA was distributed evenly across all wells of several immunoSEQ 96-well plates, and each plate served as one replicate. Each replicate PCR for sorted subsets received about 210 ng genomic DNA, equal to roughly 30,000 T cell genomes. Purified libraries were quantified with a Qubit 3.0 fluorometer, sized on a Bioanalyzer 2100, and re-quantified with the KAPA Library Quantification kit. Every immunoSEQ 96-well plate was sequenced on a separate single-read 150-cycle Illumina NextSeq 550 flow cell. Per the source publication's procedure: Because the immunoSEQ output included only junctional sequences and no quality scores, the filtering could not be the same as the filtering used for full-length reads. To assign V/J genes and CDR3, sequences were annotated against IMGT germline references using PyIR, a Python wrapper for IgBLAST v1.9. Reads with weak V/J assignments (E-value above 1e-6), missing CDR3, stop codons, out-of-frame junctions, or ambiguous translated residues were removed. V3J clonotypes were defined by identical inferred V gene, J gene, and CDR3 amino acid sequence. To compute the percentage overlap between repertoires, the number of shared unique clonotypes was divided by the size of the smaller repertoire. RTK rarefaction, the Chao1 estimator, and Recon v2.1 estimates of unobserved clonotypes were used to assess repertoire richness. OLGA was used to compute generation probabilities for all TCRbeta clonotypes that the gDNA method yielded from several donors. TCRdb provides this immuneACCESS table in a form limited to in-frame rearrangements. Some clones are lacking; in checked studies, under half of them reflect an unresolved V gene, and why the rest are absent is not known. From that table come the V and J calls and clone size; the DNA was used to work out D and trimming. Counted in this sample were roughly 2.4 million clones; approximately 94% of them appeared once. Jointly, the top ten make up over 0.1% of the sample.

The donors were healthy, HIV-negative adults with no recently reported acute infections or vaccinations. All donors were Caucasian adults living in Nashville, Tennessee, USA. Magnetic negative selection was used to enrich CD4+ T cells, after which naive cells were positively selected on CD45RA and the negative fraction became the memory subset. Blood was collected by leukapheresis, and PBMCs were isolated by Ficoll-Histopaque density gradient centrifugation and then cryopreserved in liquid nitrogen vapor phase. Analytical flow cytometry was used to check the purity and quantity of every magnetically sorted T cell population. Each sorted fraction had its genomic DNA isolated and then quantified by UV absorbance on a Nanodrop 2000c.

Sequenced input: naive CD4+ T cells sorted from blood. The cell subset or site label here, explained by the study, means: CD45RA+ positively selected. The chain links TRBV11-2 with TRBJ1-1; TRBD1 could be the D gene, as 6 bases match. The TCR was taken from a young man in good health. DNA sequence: TGTGCCAGCAGCTTAGTCGGGGGGGCGACTGAAGCTTTCTTT. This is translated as CASSLVGGATEAFF. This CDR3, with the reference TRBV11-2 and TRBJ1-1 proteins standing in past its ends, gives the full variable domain EAGVAQSPRYKIIEKRQSVAFWCNPISGHATLYWYQQILGQGPKLLIQFQNNGVVDDSQLPKDRFSAERLKGVDSTLKIQPAKLEDSAVYLCASSLVGGATEAFFGQGTRLTVV.